This TCR beta chain was sequenced in a study of CD8 T cells in ankylosing spondylitis. Of note for this clonotype: What it recognizes is unknown.

Findings and caveats of the study: The authors reported significant enrichment of disease-linked clones in matched ankylosing spondylitis synovial fluid.

A single record per CDR3 protein comes from TCRdb applying MiXCR to the 5' RACE reads. In the table there are over 100,000 distinct CDR3 sequences, approximately 10% of which are singletons. This CDR3 is 13 amino acids long. The germline V gene has CDR1 DFQATT and CDR2 SNEGSKA (reference sequence). Trimming removed 3 bases at V and 4 bases at J, with 12 bases between. The clonotype was recovered from a female donor with ankylosing spondylitis or in good health (not recorded which). The source material was blood, either unsorted or a sorted T cell fraction (not recorded which). This chain links TRBV20-1 with TRBJ1-2, with D unresolved. CDR3 nucleotides: TGCAGTGCTAGCTTAGGGCGGATCTATGGCTACACCTTC. Translated, it gives CSASLGRIYGYTF.